The 2 T cell receptor beta chains below come from one sample, sequenced in a study of Tregs in tolerant kidney transplant recipients. The method was immunoSEQ multiplex PCR; TCRdb's version includes in-frame clones alone and lacks a portion of them. The specimen's table records over 45,000 clones. Sample: CD4+ T cells from blood, taken before the transplant. The receptors come from a human donor who received a combined kidney and bone marrow transplant.

The sequenced part of the CDR3 DNA is TGTGCCAGCTCACCGACAGGGGGCCGACCCAATGAG. As protein: CASSPTGGRPNE. The entire CDR3 reads CASSPTGGRPNEQFF. V and J are TRBV18 and TRBJ2-1; 10 bases align to TRBD1. From the germline J gene comes the end of the CDR3, since the read stops 3 residues before it. Per the germline V gene, CDR1 is KGHSH and CDR2 is LQKENI. V was pared by 3 bases and J by 6 bases, with 5 bases of the junction left unmatched. The CDR3 extends over 15 amino acids.

A note on this clone: Coverage ceases 3 residues before the CDR3 finishes, and the germline J gene fills in the end. This chain joins TRBV7-3 and TRBJ2-1, with 9 bases identical to TRBD2. The junction had 3 bases not matched to a gene; V was cut back by 1 base and J by 5 bases. This CDR3 has 15 amino acids. Germline V gene sequence: CDR1 SGHTA, CDR2 FQGTGA. CDR3 DNA (partial): TGTGCCAGCAGCTTAATAGCGGGAGTCCACAATGAG. Amino acids: CASSLIAGVHNE. The entire CDR3 is CASSLIAGVHNEQFF.